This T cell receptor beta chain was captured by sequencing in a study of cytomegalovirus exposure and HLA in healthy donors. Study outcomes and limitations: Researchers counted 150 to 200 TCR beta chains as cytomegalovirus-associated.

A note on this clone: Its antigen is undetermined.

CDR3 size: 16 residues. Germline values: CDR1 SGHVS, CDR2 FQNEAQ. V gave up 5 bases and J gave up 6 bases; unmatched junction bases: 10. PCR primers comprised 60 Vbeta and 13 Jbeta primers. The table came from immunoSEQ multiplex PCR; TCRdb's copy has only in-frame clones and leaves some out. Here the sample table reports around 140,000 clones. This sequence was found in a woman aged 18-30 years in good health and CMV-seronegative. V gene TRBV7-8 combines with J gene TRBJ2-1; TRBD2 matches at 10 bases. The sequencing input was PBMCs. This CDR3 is CASSQKREGLLNEQFF. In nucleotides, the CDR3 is TGTGCCAGCAGCCAGAAGCGGGAGGGCCTTCTCAATGAGCAGTTCTTC.